A single sample is the source of the 19 T cell receptor beta chains below, sequenced in a study of early T cells in non-severe SARS-CoV-2 infection. Using its own MiXCR run on the 5' RACE reads, TCRdb lists one record per CDR3 protein. The sample holds about 30,000 distinct CDR3 sequences, approximately 6% seen once. Sequencing was carried out using whole blood. The receptors stem from an adult who was a healthcare worker with PCR-confirmed SARS-CoV-2 infection or an uninfected control (not recorded which).

The chain uses TRBV10-1 and TRBJ2-7, with 7 positions matching TRBD2. In germline, CDR1 is WNHNN, CDR2 SYGVQD (reference sequence). CDR3 length: 13 amino acids. V lost 3 bases to trimming and J lost 9 bases; unmatched junction nucleotides: 8. CDR3 in DNA: TGCGCCAGCAGTGACCGAGAGGGAGGGAGGCAGTACTTC. The encoded protein is CASSDREGGRQYF.

This clonotype counts as medium-sized (0.01 to 0.1%). The rearrangement uses TRBV19 and TRBJ2-1; 9 bases align to TRBD2. In germline, CDR1 is LNHDA, CDR2 SQIVND (reference sequence). The CDR3 runs to 16 residues. With 5 bases clipped from V and 9 bases from J, the junction kept 14 bases outside the gene matches. CDR3 sequence reads: CASSDLTGLAPREQFF. As DNA, the CDR3 is TGTGCCAGTAGTGACCTGACGGGACTAGCTCCCCGTGAGCAGTTCTTC.

The sample holds many counts of this clonotype. The chain is built from TRBV29-1 and TRBJ1-3, with D possibly being TRBD1 (5 bases). This CDR3 is built from 15 residues. Germline CDR1 reads SQVTM; CDR2 reads ANQGSEA. V was clipped by 7 bases and J by 0 bases, with 16 bases between them. CDR3 nucleotides: TGCAGCGCTATGGGACCGGGAAGCTCTGGAAACACCATATATTTT. Its translation is CSAMGPGSSGNTIYF.

This clonotype was recorded many times. The rearrangement joins TRBV2 to TRBJ1-1, with D uncertain. The V end lost 2 bases, the J end lost 3 bases, and 10 bases lay between the germline ends. Germline V gives CDR1 SNHLY, CDR2 FYNNEI. This CDR3 is built from 14 residues. The CDR3 sequence is CASSEPGWDTEAFF. CDR3 bases: TGTGCCAGCAGTGAACCCGGTTGGGACACTGAAGCTTTCTTT.

This clonotype showed up many times. The chain is built from TRBV5-1 and TRBJ2-7, with 8 bases identical to TRBD1. Trimming took 4 bases from V and 6 from J; bases not matched to a gene: 9. From germline, CDR1 is SGHRS and CDR2 YFSETQ. This CDR3 region has 14 residues. The CDR3 loop reads CASSGTGVGSEQYF. In DNA form, the CDR3 reads TGCGCCAGCAGCGGGACAGGCGTCGGCTCCGAGCAGTACTTC.

In this sample, this clonotype turned up many times. The genes are TRBV12-3 or TRBV12-4 and TRBJ1-1, with D perhaps TRBD1 (5 bases). Trimming removed 3 bases at V and 2 bases at J, with 13 bases between. The CDR3 loop spans 15 amino acids. CDR3 region: CASSLSRGTNTEAFF. DNA of the CDR3: TGTGCCAGCAGTTTGAGTCGAGGGACCAACACTGAAGCTTTCTTT.

This clonotype was counted many times. V gene TRBV19 combines with J gene TRBJ2-7; no reliable D call. Germline lookup yields CDR1 LNHDA and CDR2 SQIVND (reference sequence). Trimming left V 3 bases short and J 5 bases short, with 14 bases between. CDR3 size: 14 residues. CDR3 amino acids: CASSIRLYYHEQYF. The CDR3 nucleotides read TGTGCCAGTAGTATCCGGCTTTACTACCACGAGCAGTACTTC.

This clonotype was seen many times. The V gene is TRBV9, the J gene TRBJ1-1, with D possibly being TRBD1 (6 bases). CDR3 size: 16 residues. The ends were cut back, 4 bases at V and 3 bases at J, with 19 bases in the middle. Looked up from germline, CDR1 is SGDLS and CDR2 is YYNGEE. CDR3 residues: CASSKTPGAGDTEAFF. CDR3 bases: TGTGCCAGCAGCAAAACCCCGGGGGCTGGGGACACTGAAGCTTTCTTT.

As for this clonotype: A read error is possible here, since a much larger clone lies one base away. This chain links TRBV7-2 with TRBJ2-7; 10 nucleotides align to TRBD2. This CDR3 is built from 13 residues. Germline assignment: CDR1 SGHTA and CDR2 FQGNSA. The chain's CDR3 is CVTRTSGTYEQYF. In nucleotides, the CDR3 is TGTGTCACTAGGACTAGCGGCACCTACGAGCAGTACTTC.

In this sample, this clonotype turned up many times. The chain carries TRBV12-3 or TRBV12-4 and TRBJ2-5; 9 positions agree with TRBD2. J lost 1 base, V lost 3 bases, and 0 bases had no gene match. The CDR3 contains 14 residues. The CDR3 region has the DNA TGTGCCAGCAGTTTGACTAGCGGCCAAGAGACCCAGTACTTC. This codes for CASSLTSGQETQYF.

This clonotype came up a few times. The chain uses TRBV7-2 and TRBJ1-6; unclear D gene. Germline assignment: CDR1 SGHTA and CDR2 FQGNSA. V was pared by 0 bases and J by 10 bases, with 7 bases between. The CDR3 has 13 residues. Here the CDR3 DNA reads TGTGCCAGCAGCTTAGCGGACGGCTCACCCCTCCACTTT. It codes for CASSLADGSPLHF.

This clonotype was counted many times. The rearrangement joins TRBV5-4 to TRBJ2-2; D unresolved. Germline CDR1 and CDR2: SGHNT and YYREEE (reference sequence). The CDR3 is made up of 10 amino acids. Trimming took off 9 bases at V and 7 bases at J, with 7 bases between the two ends. The DNA of the CDR3 is TGTGCCACCGGAGACGGGGAGCTGTTTTTT. Protein product: CATGDGELFF.

This clonotype was detected only a few times. J is TRBJ1-5 and V is TRBV30; D is uncertain. Germline V gene sequence: CDR1 GTSNPN, CDR2 SVGIG (reference sequence). Trimming left V 0 bases short and J 3 bases short, with 12 bases between. This CDR3 has 15 amino acids. The CDR3 loop is CAWSVLGGNNQPQHF. The CDR3 region has the DNA TGTGCCTGGAGTGTACTGGGAGGGAACAATCAGCCCCAGCATTTT.

This clonotype was seen repeatedly, ten times or more. The rearrangement links TRBV12-3 or TRBV12-4 to TRBJ2-7, with D possibly matching TRBD2 (5 bases). CDR3 length equals 13 residues. The germline V and J ends were trimmed by 3 bases and 2 bases, with 8 bases remaining between them. CDR3 bases: TGTGCCAGCAGTTTTGAGGGTCCCTACGAGCAGTACTTC. Residues: CASSFEGPYEQYF.

This clonotype appeared many times. The J gene is TRBJ1-5, the V gene TRBV5-5; 7 nucleotides align to TRBD1. The CDR3 length is 15 residues. CDR1 and CDR2 (germline): SGHKS, YYEKEE (reference sequence). V lost 0 bases and J lost 7; bases outside the gene matches: 7. CDR3: CASSLEGGRNQPQHF. In DNA form, the CDR3 reads TGTGCCAGCAGCTTGGAAGGGGGCAGGAACCAGCCCCAGCATTTT.

A few counts support this clonotype. The V call is TRBV20-1, the J call TRBJ2-7; no firm D call. CDR3 length: 12 residues. The germline V gene has CDR1 DFQATT and CDR2 SNEGSKA (reference sequence). V was pared by 5 bases and J by 3 bases, with 11 bases between. CDR3 region: CSAGPGDYEQYF. The CDR3 nucleotides are TGCAGTGCTGGCCCAGGTGACTACGAGCAGTACTTC.

There are many counts of this clonotype. The chain recombines TRBV28 with TRBJ2-7; 9 bases fit TRBD1. V lost 5 bases and J lost 3; bases outside the gene matches: 5. CDR3 length: 14 amino acids. Germline CDR1 is MDHEN and CDR2 is SYDVKM. CDR3: CASSTWDRVYEQYF. CDR3 nucleotide sequence: TGTGCCAGCAGTACATGGGACAGGGTCTACGAGCAGTACTTC. Full variable domain (remainder filled in from reference TRBV28 and TRBJ2-7): DVKVTQSSRYLVKRTGEKVFLECVQDMDHENMFWYRQDPGLGLRLIYFSYDVKMKEKGDIPEGYSVSREKKERFSLILESASTNQTSMYLCASSTWDRVYEQYFGPGTRLTVT.

The J gene is TRBJ2-7, the V gene TRBV5-1; D is perhaps TRBD2 (5 bases). V lost 2 bases and J 2 bases, leaving 11 bases between the germline ends. The germline CDR1 and CDR2 sequences are SGHRS and YFSETQ. CDR3 size: 14 residues. The CDR3 region is CASSLTGNTYEQYF. CDR3 DNA sequence: TGCGCCAGCAGCTTAACGGGGAATACCTACGAGCAGTACTTC.

This chain uses TRBV7-8 with TRBJ1-2; unclear D gene. The CDR3 has 14 amino acids. Germline V CDR1 and CDR2: SGHVS, FQNEAQ. Trimming removed 1 base at V and 5 bases at J, with 11 bases between. The chain's CDR3 is CASSLGLLEYGYTF. The CDR3 DNA sequence: TGTGCCAGCAGCTTAGGGCTCTTGGAATATGGCTACACCTTC.